This T cell receptor (beta chain) was profiled in a study of glioma-infiltrating T cells after dendritic cell vaccination. Findings of the study overall: TCR clonality showed no direct relationship with survival.

On this clone itself: Antigen specificity is unknown.

The PCR used 60 V beta and 13 J beta primers. The repertoire was sequenced with immunoSEQ multiplex PCR; TCRdb's copy has only in-frame clones and lacks some. Of about 94,000 clones in the sample, around 80% were seen once. Time point of the sample: after dendritic cell vaccination, including at tumor progression/relapse. Fresh-frozen tumor tissue and more than two years of survival data were available for all. This sequence originates from a human donor with glioblastoma. This specimen consisted of blood, obtained after dendritic cell vaccination.

As DNA, the CDR3 is TGTGCCAGCAGGGACAGGGGATTTGGCAATCAGCCCCAGCATTTT. Residues: CASRDRGFGNQPQHF. The rearrangement joins TRBV27 to TRBJ1-5; 9 bases agree with TRBD1. V lost 6 bases to trimming and J lost 2 bases; unmatched junction nucleotides: 5. Germline V lookup: CDR1 MNHEY, CDR2 SMNVEV (reference sequence). This CDR3 is built from 15 residues.